The 26 T cell receptor beta chains given below trace back to one sample, sequenced in a study of shared clonotypes between healthy human individuals. Clones were read by immunoSEQ multiplex PCR, and TCRdb kept only the in-frame ones, dropping some. The data contain 2 million to 2.5 million clones, nearly 97% of them singletons. The material sequenced was naive CD4+ T cells sorted from blood. This sample's subset: CD45RA+ positively selected. All receptors derive from a young man in good health.

The chain carries TRBV5-1 and TRBJ1-1; D is unclear. V gave up 0 bases and J gave up 1 base, with 16 bases separating them. The V gene's germline CDR1 is SGHRS and CDR2 YFSETQ. The CDR3 spans 17 residues. In DNA form, the CDR3 reads TGCGCCAGCAGCTTGGATACAGCCCCGAGGCGGAACACTGAAGCTTTCTTT. As protein: CASSLDTAPRRNTEAFF. Full variable domain (remainder filled in from reference TRBV5-1 and TRBJ1-1): KAGVTQTPRYLIKTRGQQVTLSCSPISGHRSVSWYQQTPGQGLQFLFEYFSETQRNKGNFPGRFSGRQFSNSRSEMNVSTLELGDSALYLCASSLDTAPRRNTEAFFGQGTRLTVV.

The chain couples TRBV7-8 to TRBJ1-2; D unresolved. The germline gives CDR1 SGHVS, CDR2 FQNEAQ. The V and J ends lost 1 base and 8 bases respectively, with 11 bases between them. The CDR3 length is 13 residues. The CDR3 here is CASSLDRMEGYTF. In DNA, the CDR3 is TGTGCCAGCAGCTTAGATAGGATGGAGGGCTACACCTTC. The full variable domain, its missing parts supplied by reference TRBV7-8 and TRBJ1-2, is GAGVSQSPRYKVAKRGQDVALRCDPISGHVSLFWYQQALGQGPEFLTYFQNEAQLDKSGLPSDRFFAERPEGSVSTLKIQRTQQEDSAVYLCASSLDRMEGYTFGSGTRLTVV.

The chain is built from TRBV6-5 and TRBJ1-6; a possible D gene is TRBD1 (6 bases). Trimming cost V 10 bases and J 7 bases, with 8 bases left between them. From germline, CDR1 is MNHEY and CDR2 SVGAGI. The CDR3 spans 11 residues. The CDR3 sequence: CATRGNSPLHF. Here the CDR3 DNA reads TGTGCCACAAGGGGGAATTCACCCCTCCACTTT.

As regards this clone: This sample also contains other DNA sequences that code for the same CDR3. The chain joins TRBV5-1 to TRBJ2-5, with D tentatively TRBD1 (5 bases). The V gene lost 0 bases and the J gene lost 5 bases, with 8 bases spanning the gap. The CDR3 extends over 13 amino acids. Germline CDR1 reads SGHRS; CDR2 reads YFSETQ. The CDR3 is CASSLGGAETQYF. In nucleotides, the CDR3 is TGCGCCAGCAGCTTGGGGGGCGCGGAGACCCAGTACTTC.

The rearrangement uses TRBV5-1 and TRBJ2-7; the D gene is possibly TRBD2 (5 bases). V gave up 0 bases and J gave up 2 bases, with 12 bases separating them. Germline CDR1 reads SGHRS; CDR2 reads YFSETQ. CDR3 length: 15 residues. The DNA for the CDR3 is TGCGCCAGCAGCTTGGACCCGGCGGGCGCCTACGAGCAGTACTTC. Protein sequence: CASSLDPAGAYEQYF.

Of note for this clone: Additional DNA sequences in this sample encode the identical CDR3. The V and J genes are TRBV5-1 and TRBJ1-1; D not certain. With 5 bases removed from V and 2 bases from J, the gap between germline ends came to 4 bases. The CDR3 is made up of 11 amino acids. Germline CDR1 SGHRS, CDR2 YFSETQ. The CDR3 here is CASRGNTEAFF. Written as DNA, the CDR3 is TGCGCCAGCAGGGGAAACACTGAAGCTTTCTTT.

This CDR3 is CASSFMTGSNIQYF. Here the CDR3 DNA reads TGTGCCAGCAGCTTTATGACTGGATCAAACATTCAGTACTTC. The rearrangement uses TRBV11-2 and TRBJ2-4; D is ambiguous. CDR3 length: 14 amino acids. Per germline, CDR1 SGHAT and CDR2 FQNNGV. V lost 3 bases to trimming and J lost 6 bases, with 12 bases between them.

This clone was found once. The V and J genes are TRBV10-3 and TRBJ2-7; 9 nucleotides agree with TRBD1. Unmatched junction bases numbered 9, after V lost 2 bases and J lost 1 base. The CDR3 has 17 residues. CDR1 and CDR2 from the germline V gene are ENHRY and SYGVKD. CDR3 DNA sequence: TGTGCCATCAGTGAGGGGACAGCCGGACAGGGGTCCTACGAGCAGTACTTC. Translated, it gives CAISEGTAGQGSYEQYF.

CDR3 DNA sequence: TGTGCCAGCAGCTTGAGCGGGGGTGTTTCCCGGCATCAGCCCCAGCATTTT. Protein: CASSLSGGVSRHQPQHF. J is TRBJ1-5 and V is TRBV5-5, with a tentative D call TRBD1 (5 bases). Between the trimmed V and J ends, which lost 1 base and 5 bases, there was a span of 19 bases. CDR1 SGHKS and CDR2 YYEKEE come from the germline V gene (reference sequence). The CDR3 runs 17 residues.

The chain has TRBV4-3 and TRBJ2-7; D not certain. The CDR3 spans 15 residues. Germline V gene lookup returns CDR1 LGHNA and CDR2 YSLEER. V was pared by 0 bases and J by 0 bases, with 9 bases between. CDR3 nucleotide sequence: TGCGCCAGCAGCCAAGAAAGGGTACCCTCCTACGAGCAGTACTTC. Amino acid sequence: CASSQERVPSYEQYF.

The chain joins TRBV2 to TRBJ2-1, with TRBD2 identical over 8 bases. Germline V gene data show CDR1 as SNHLY and CDR2 as FYNNEI. CDR3 length equals 15 residues. Trimming cost V 2 bases and J 3 bases; bases outside gene matches: 3. CDR3 coding DNA: TGTGCCAGCAGTGAAACTAGCGGCAACTACAATGAGCAGTTCTTC. Translation: CASSETSGNYNEQFF. The full variable domain, with the rest looked up from reference TRBV2 and TRBJ2-1, is EPEVTQTPSHQVTQMGQEVILRCVPISNHLYFYWYRQILGQKVEFLVSFYNNEISEKSEIFDDQFSVERPDGSNFTLKIRSTKLEDSAMYFCASSETSGNYNEQFFGPGTRLTVL.

As concerns this clone: Other DNA sequences in the same sample also yield this CDR3. This sequence joins TRBV9 and TRBJ1-5; a possible D gene is TRBD1 (5 bases). This CDR3 is built from 15 residues. Per the germline V gene, CDR1 is SGDLS and CDR2 is YYNGEE. The V and J ends lost 0 bases and 3 bases respectively, with 10 bases between them. Here the CDR3 DNA reads TGTGCCAGCAGCGTAGGAGGGGAAGACAATCAGCCCCAGCATTTT. Translated: CASSVGGEDNQPQHF.

V gene TRBV7-9 combines with J gene TRBJ1-6; TRBD1 matches 11 bases. CDR3 length equals 15 residues. Germline assignment: CDR1 SEHNR and CDR2 FQNEAQ (reference sequence). Losses at the gene ends were 5 bases for V and 5 bases for J; bases not matched to a gene: 2. The CDR3 DNA follows: TGTGCCAGCAGCAGGGGACAGGGGGATAATTCACCCCTCCACTTT. Protein: CASSRGQGDNSPLHF.

V is TRBV5-1 and J is TRBJ2-3, with 7 positions matching TRBD2. V dropped 4 bases and J dropped 0; count of bases not matched to a gene: 8. CDR3 length: 16 residues. Germline CDR1 is SGHRS and CDR2 is YFSETQ. The CDR3 loop is CASSSLAGTSTDTQYF. The CDR3 DNA reads TGCGCCAGCAGCAGCTTAGCGGGTACTAGCACAGATACGCAGTATTTT.

The chain employs TRBV7-2 and TRBJ1-4, with 7 positions matching TRBD1. The CDR3 totals 15 residues. The V segment lost 2 bases and the J segment 4 bases; nucleotides outside the gene matches: 4. Germline lookup yields CDR1 SGHTA and CDR2 FQGNSA. CDR3 DNA sequence: TGTGCCAGCAGCTTAAGGGGGCCGGTTAATGAAAAACTGTTTTTT. It codes for CASSLRGPVNEKLFF.

The chain joins TRBV6-5 to TRBJ1-1; the D is unclear. Trimming took 2 bases from V and 5 from J, leaving 9 bases between them. Germline loops: CDR1 MNHEY, CDR2 SVGAGI. The CDR3 has 13 amino acids. Written as DNA, the CDR3 is TGTGCCAGCAGTTACCAAAGGGTAACTGAAGCTTTCTTT. Its translation is CASSYQRVTEAFF.

The DNA for the CDR3 is TGCGCCAGCAGCCAAGATGAGGAGGGACTTAACTATGGCTACACCTTC. Its translation: CASSQDEEGLNYGYTF. V usage is TRBV4-1 and J usage is TRBJ1-2; weak D call: TRBD1 (5 bases). The germline V gene encodes CDR1 MGHRA and CDR2 YSYEKL. V lost 0 bases to trimming and J lost 1 base, with 12 bases between them. The CDR3 is 16 residues long.

The CDR3 loop reads CSVTGPEAFF. The CDR3 DNA follows: TGCAGCGTTACAGGGCCTGAAGCTTTCTTT. The V gene is TRBV29-1, the J gene TRBJ1-1; D is possibly TRBD1 (6 bases). The CDR3 runs 10 residues. V lost 5 bases, J lost 6 bases, and 7 bases lay in between. Germline lookup yields CDR1 SQVTM and CDR2 ANQGSEA.

The V gene is TRBV6-5, the J gene TRBJ2-3; the D gene could be TRBD1 or TRBD2 (5 bases each). V lost 0 bases and J 4 bases, leaving 11 bases between the germline ends. Per germline, CDR1 MNHEY and CDR2 SVGAGI. The CDR3 contains 15 residues. CDR3 DNA sequence: TGTGCCAGCAGTTACTCCACTAGGGACCCAGATACGCAGTATTTT. It specifies CASSYSTRDPDTQYF.

On this clone itself: The sample carries other DNA sequences with the same CDR3. The chain has TRBV7-9 and TRBJ1-5; D is perhaps TRBD1 (5 bases). Trimming pared 1 base from V and 4 bases from J, leaving 11 bases between. This CDR3 has 15 residues. CDR1 is SEHNR, CDR2 FQNEAQ, per germline (reference sequence). CDR3 nucleotides: TGTGCCAGCAGCTTAGGTGACAGCCCTAATCAGCCCCAGCATTTT. Its protein product is CASSLGDSPNQPQHF.

The genes are TRBV5-1 and TRBJ2-3; TRBD2 matches 9 bases. Trimming at V came to 0 bases and at J to 3 bases, leaving 8 bases not matched to a gene. Germline V gene data show CDR1 as SGHRS and CDR2 as YFSETQ. The CDR3 contains 17 residues. The CDR3 nucleotides read TGCGCCAGCAGCTTGGTTCGAGCGGGAGGTGTGACAGATACGCAGTATTTT. Amino acids: CASSLVRAGGVTDTQYF.

The chain joins TRBV30 to TRBJ1-3; TRBD1 matches 9 bases. CDR1 GTSNPN and CDR2 SVGIG come from the germline V gene (reference sequence). The CDR3 has 14 amino acids. The ends lost 2 bases at V and 6 bases at J; junction bases unmatched: 5. Written as DNA, the CDR3 is TGTGCCTGGAGTAACGGACAGGGGCTAAACACCATATATTTT. Translated, it gives CAWSNGQGLNTIYF.

The chain couples TRBV2 to TRBJ2-7, with D perhaps matching TRBD1 (5 bases). Germline CDR1 is SNHLY and CDR2 is FYNNEI. CDR3 length equals 14 residues. Trimming cost V 4 bases and J 3 bases, with 13 bases left between them. CDR3 sequence: CASSADKGFYEQYF. The DNA for the CDR3 is TGTGCCAGCAGTGCGGACAAAGGGTTCTACGAGCAGTACTTC. The full variable domain, rest sourced from reference TRBV2 and TRBJ2-7, is EPEVTQTPSHQVTQMGQEVILRCVPISNHLYFYWYRQILGQKVEFLVSFYNNEISEKSEIFDDQFSVERPDGSNFTLKIRSTKLEDSAMYFCASSADKGFYEQYFGPGTRLTVT.

This chain joins TRBV15 and TRBJ2-3, with D uncertain. This CDR3 contains 16 residues. V was shortened by 0 bases and J by 3 bases, with 13 bases between the two germline ends. Germline V CDR1 and CDR2: LNHNV, YYDKDF (reference sequence). DNA of the CDR3: TGTGCCACCAGCAGAGAGCCAGCAAGACAAACAGATACGCAGTATTTT. This encodes CATSREPARQTDTQYF.

This chain connects TRBV5-4 to TRBJ1-4; 8 bases are a match to TRBD1. CDR3 length: 15 residues. Germline V gene sequence: CDR1 SGHNT, CDR2 YYREEE (reference sequence). The trim removed 4 bases at V and 5 bases at J, leaving 7 bases unmatched. The CDR3 nucleotides read TGTGCCAGCAGCAACACAGGGGGGGCGAATGAAAAACTGTTTTTT. It encodes CASSNTGGANEKLFF.

In DNA, the CDR3 is TGTGCCAGCAGTACCTACCCCGGACAGGGGGCTGCCCACTATGGCTACACCTTC. Its translation: CASSTYPGQGAAHYGYTF. The chain uses TRBV28 and TRBJ1-2, with 11 bases aligning to TRBD1. The J segment lost 3 bases and the V segment lost 5 bases, leaving 14 bases of the junction unmatched. The CDR3 has 18 residues. Germline CDR1 MDHEN, CDR2 SYDVKM.